A single sample is the source of the 17 T cell receptor beta chains below, sequenced in a study of blood T cell repertoires in COVID-19 (dated by TCRdb to the early 2020s). The receptor library was made with the immunoSEQ multiplex PCR assay. In its TCRdb copy, this immuneACCESS table keeps in-frame sequences only and misses some clones. Where compared with another copy, unresolved V genes explain less than half of these, and the others have no known cause. This sample holds about 100,000 clones; over 65% were observed only once. The ten largest make up 9.5% to 15% of the sample. Sequencing was performed on peripheral blood. These receptors came from a human donor in a cohort sampled during active COVID-19.

The gene calls are TRBV6-5 and TRBJ2-7, with TRBD2 matching 11 bases. The J segment lost 3 bases and the V segment lost 4 bases, leaving 5 bases of the junction unmatched. CDR1 MNHEY and CDR2 SVGAGI come from the germline V gene. There are 15 residues in the CDR3. CDR3 residues: CASSSGTSGRYEQYF. The DNA of the CDR3 is TGTGCCAGCAGTTCCGGGACTAGCGGTCGCTACGAGCAGTACTTC.

V gene TRBV7-6 combines with J gene TRBJ2-2; TRBD2 aligns across 7 bases. The CDR3 length is 15 residues. The germline gives CDR1 SGHVS, CDR2 FNYEAQ. V lost 5 bases to trimming and J lost 4 bases; unmatched junction nucleotides: 7. CDR3 DNA sequence: TGTGCCAGCAGCCTCGGGAGGCCGGGCACCGGGGAGCTGTTTTTT. This encodes CASSLGRPGTGELFF.

J is TRBJ1-5 and V is TRBV6-1; D unresolved. The germline V and J ends were trimmed by 3 bases and 0 bases, with 6 bases remaining between them. This CDR3 comprises 14 residues. Per the germline V gene, CDR1 is MNHNS and CDR2 is SASEGT. The CDR3 loop reads CASSEGDSNQPQHF. The DNA of the CDR3 is TGTGCCAGCAGTGAGGGAGATAGCAATCAGCCCCAGCATTTT.

V and J are TRBV3-1 (or the pseudogene TRBV3-2) and TRBJ2-7, with D possibly matching TRBD2 (6 bases). The CDR3 extends over 16 amino acids. Germline-derived CDR1 and CDR2 are LGHDT and YNNKEL (reference sequence). Trimming stripped 1 base from V and 4 bases from J, with 17 bases between. CDR3 residues: CASSQVGTLPLYEQYF. The CDR3 DNA follows: TGTGCCAGCAGCCAAGTAGGGACTTTACCTCTTTACGAGCAGTACTTC.

This rearrangement joins TRBV5-6 to TRBJ2-5, with TRBD1 as a possible D gene (7 bases). This CDR3 spans 13 amino acids. Germline assignment: CDR1 SGHDT and CDR2 YYEEEE. V was cut by 5 bases and J by 4 bases, with 12 bases left in between. The CDR3, as DNA: TGTGCCAGCAGGGAGGGGACAGTAGAGACCCAGTACTTC. Amino acid sequence: CASREGTVETQYF.

The chain uses TRBV27 and TRBJ1-2, with 10 bases lining up with TRBD1. V trimming: 5 bases; J trimming: 4 bases; junction bases outside the gene matches: 10. CDR3 length: 16 residues. Germline-derived CDR1 and CDR2 are MNHEY and SMNVEV (reference sequence). The chain's CDR3 is CASSPGQGSGIYGYTF. In DNA form, the CDR3 reads TGTGCCAGCAGTCCGGGACAGGGGAGTGGCATCTATGGCTACACCTTC.

The chain uses TRBV5-1 and TRBJ1-1; 7 bases align to TRBD1. V lost 4 bases and J lost 3; bases outside the gene matches: 12. The germline V gene has CDR1 SGHRS and CDR2 YFSETQ. The CDR3 has 16 amino acids. CDR3 nucleotides: TGCGCCAGCAGCCCGGGGACAGCGGAGGCTTACACTGAAGCTTTCTTT. Translated, it gives CASSPGTAEAYTEAFF.

The chain uses TRBV5-5 and TRBJ2-5, with no clear D. Per the germline V gene, CDR1 is SGHKS and CDR2 is YYEKEE (reference sequence). The CDR3 is 13 residues long. Trimming took off 4 bases at V and 5 bases at J, with 12 bases between the two ends. CDR3 DNA: TGTGCCAGCAGCCGCGCGTTATGGGAGACCCAGTACTTC. As protein: CASSRALWETQYF.

This clone was found a few times. V usage is TRBV5-4 and J usage is TRBJ1-2; maybe TRBD1 (5 bases). The V end lost 4 bases, the J end lost 3 bases, and 16 bases lay between the germline ends. Germline CDR1 SGHNT, CDR2 YYREEE (reference sequence). The CDR3 is 15 residues long. CDR3 bases: TGTGCCAGCAGCCCCCGCCCCAGGGCCGACTATGGCTACACCTTC. Amino acids: CASSPRPRADYGYTF.

The J gene is TRBJ1-5, the V gene TRBV6-6, with TRBD1 identical over 7 bases. CDR1 is MNHNY and CDR2 is SVGAGI in the germline V gene (reference sequence). V lost 5 bases to trimming and J lost 1 base; unmatched junction nucleotides: 11. This CDR3 is 17 amino acids long. This chain's CDR3 is CASSRDSESSSNQPQHF. CDR3 DNA sequence: TGTGCCAGCAGTCGGGACAGCGAATCGTCGAGCAATCAGCCCCAGCATTTT.

The chain links TRBV5-6 to TRBJ1-3; weak D call: TRBD1 (6 bases). Trimming removed 4 bases at V and 0 bases at J, with 8 bases between. The CDR3 covers 14 residues. In germline, CDR1 is SGHDT, CDR2 YYEEEE. In nucleotides, the CDR3 is TGTGCCAGCAGCAACAGGGCCTCTGGAAACACCATATATTTT. Translating gives CASSNRASGNTIYF.

This clone was recorded only once. This chain uses TRBV2 with TRBJ2-7; no clear D. This CDR3 spans 11 amino acids. V dropped 6 bases and J dropped 3 bases, with 6 bases sitting between them. The germline V gene has CDR1 SNHLY and CDR2 FYNNEI. CDR3 amino acids: CASSPSYEQYF. CDR3 nucleotides: TGTGCCAGCAGCCCCAGCTACGAGCAGTACTTC.

Concerning this clone: This sample also contains other DNA sequences that code for the same CDR3. The chain is built from TRBV18 and TRBJ1-4; D is undetermined. This CDR3 contains 13 residues. Germline CDR1 and CDR2: KGHSH and LQKENI. Trimming shortened V by 6 bases and J by 5 bases, and 10 bases separated the two germline ends. The CDR3 coding sequence is TGTGCCAGCTCGCCTGGAGGGAATGAAAAACTGTTTTTT. It translates to CASSPGGNEKLFF.

V usage is TRBV19 and J usage is TRBJ2-3; possibly TRBD2 for D (6 bases). The V end lost 4 bases, the J end lost 6 bases, and 20 bases lay between the germline ends. Germline CDR1 and CDR2: LNHDA and SQIVND (reference sequence). This CDR3 is built from 16 residues. The CDR3 loop is CASSTAGGVSWDTQYF. CDR3 DNA sequence: TGTGCCAGTAGTACCGCGGGCGGGGTGTCTTGGGATACGCAGTATTTT.

The chain combines TRBV5-1 with TRBJ2-3; possible D gene TRBD2, 6 bases. Germline values: CDR1 SGHRS, CDR2 YFSETQ. This CDR3 region has 16 residues. V dropped 5 bases and J dropped 3 bases, with 19 bases sitting between them. CDR3 DNA: TGCGCCAGCAGTTATCTCGGGAGCGACGGAACAGATACGCAGTATTTT. Translating it yields CASSYLGSDGTDTQYF.

This sequence joins TRBV19 and TRBJ1-6; 8 bases map to TRBD1. The junction had 4 bases not matched to a gene; V was cut back by 7 bases and J by 8 bases. CDR3 length: 13 amino acids. CDR1 is LNHDA and CDR2 is SQIVND in the germline V gene (reference sequence). The CDR3 nucleotides read TGTGCCAGTATGGACAGGGTAGATTCACCCCTCCACTTT. Translating gives CASMDRVDSPLHF. Using reference TRBV19 and TRBJ1-6 for the parts outside the CDR3, the full variable domain is DGGITQSPKYLFRKEGQNVTLSCEQNLNHDAMYWYRQDPGQGLRLIYYSQIVNDFQKGDIAEGYSVSREKKESFPLTVTSAQKNPTAFYLCASMDRVDSPLHFGNGTRLTVT.

The chain has TRBV30 and TRBJ2-2; the match to TRBD2 covers 8 bases. CDR1 is GTSNPN and CDR2 is SVGIG in the germline V gene (reference sequence). Trimming at V came to 3 bases and at J to 5 bases, leaving 5 bases not matched to a gene. The CDR3 is made up of 14 amino acids. The CDR3 coding sequence is TGTGCCTGGAGGGCTAGCGGGCATACCGGGGAGCTGTTTTTT. Protein: CAWRASGHTGELFF.